These 26 T cell receptor beta chains originate from one sample sequenced in a study of vaccination effects on CD4 cells after COVID-19. Antigen specificity for these receptors is unknown. Sequencing followed a ViraFEST assay step that expanded antigen-specific CD4+ T cells with viral peptide pools. Researchers isolated CD4+ T cells once approximately eleven days of culture had elapsed. Prior SARS-CoV-2 infection was absent in the vaccine recipients, as shown by negative nucleocapsid antibodies. The table came from immunoSEQ multiplex PCR; TCRdb's copy has only in-frame clones and leaves some out. This sample has about 45,000 clones, with just over 75% found just once. Sequenced material: CD4+ T cells from PBMCs cultured with SARS-CoV-2 spike peptides, taken before COVID-19 vaccination. The source is a human donor who received a COVID-19 vaccine.

A single count supports this clone. The chain links TRBV2 to TRBJ2-5; TRBD1 agrees at 9 bases. With V trimmed by 2 bases and J by 2 bases, 12 bases remained unmatched. This CDR3 is 18 amino acids long. Germline values: CDR1 SNHLY, CDR2 FYNNEI. CDR3 DNA: TGTGCCAGCAGTGAAACCCGGGACAGGGCCCTAGGGCAAGAGACCCAGTACTTC. Its protein product is CASSETRDRALGQETQYF.

The V and J genes are TRBV6-6 and TRBJ1-3, with TRBD1 matching 10 bases. The CDR3 runs to 15 residues. CDR1 MNHNY and CDR2 SVGAGI come from the germline V gene (reference sequence). J lost 4 bases, V lost 4 bases, and 4 bases had no gene match. The CDR3 region has the DNA TGTGCCAGCAGTTGGAAGGGACAGGGGGGAAACACCATATATTTT. Translated, it gives CASSWKGQGGNTIYF.

The CDR3 here is CASRITGGNTEAFF. CDR3 nucleotides: TGCGCCAGCAGGATAACAGGGGGGAACACTGAAGCTTTCTTT. V is TRBV5-1 and J is TRBJ1-1, with TRBD1 matching 8 bases. This CDR3 is 14 amino acids long. V was pared by 5 bases and J by 1 base, with 4 bases of the junction left unmatched. CDR1 SGHRS and CDR2 YFSETQ come from the germline V gene.

This clone appeared a single time. V usage is TRBV5-6 and J usage is TRBJ2-2; D gene unclear. Looked up from germline, CDR1 is SGHDT and CDR2 is YYEEEE. Trimming removed 2 bases at V and 1 base at J, with 9 bases between. The CDR3 totals 15 residues. The CDR3 nucleotides are TGTGCCAGCAGCTTAGGTTACGTGAACACCGGGGAGCTGTTTTTT. Its translation is CASSLGYVNTGELFF.

The CDR3 coding sequence is TGCGCCAGCAACCTACAGGGGAACACTGAAGCTTTCTTT. It translates to CASNLQGNTEAFF. The genes are TRBV4-1 and TRBJ1-1, with D perhaps TRBD1 (6 bases). CDR3 size: 13 residues. Germline lookup yields CDR1 MGHRA and CDR2 YSYEKL. The V gene lost 7 bases and the J gene lost 1 base, with 10 bases spanning the gap.

This clone was seen only a few times. The rearrangement uses TRBV5-1 and TRBJ1-5, with 11 bases identical to TRBD1. Germline CDR1 is SGHRS and CDR2 is YFSETQ. The CDR3 covers 18 residues. The J segment lost 7 bases and the V segment lost 2 bases, leaving 14 bases of the junction unmatched. The CDR3 loop is CASSLDGQGAGAEQPQHF. As DNA, the CDR3 is TGCGCCAGCAGCTTAGACGGACAGGGGGCTGGGGCTGAGCAGCCCCAGCATTTT.

V usage is TRBV15 and J usage is TRBJ1-2, with D unresolved. Germline values: CDR1 LNHNV, CDR2 YYDKDF (reference sequence). This CDR3 region has 13 residues. V lost 1 base to trimming and J lost 5 bases, with 8 bases between them. CDR3 in DNA: TGTGCCACCAGCAGAGCACGGGGTTATGGCTACACCTTC. This encodes CATSRARGYGYTF.

The chain employs TRBV7-9 and TRBJ2-1; D is possibly TRBD1 (6 bases). Germline lookup yields CDR1 SEHNR and CDR2 FQNEAQ (reference sequence). This CDR3 has 17 amino acids. Trimming cost V 2 bases and J 8 bases, with 22 bases left between them. CDR3 residues: CASSLKGDEGLVHEQFF. In nucleotides, the CDR3 is TGTGCCAGCAGCTTAAAGGGGGACGAGGGATTAGTGCATGAGCAGTTCTTC.

The chain is built from TRBV7-2 and TRBJ1-2, with 9 nucleotides matching TRBD1. This CDR3 has 17 amino acids. Germline values: CDR1 SGHTA, CDR2 FQGNSA. J was trimmed by 1 base and V by 4 bases; bases with no gene match: 10. CDR3 DNA sequence: TGTGCCAGCAGCTGGGCGGGACAGGGCTATGATAACTATGGCTACACCTTC. Translating it yields CASSWAGQGYDNYGYTF.

Written as DNA, the CDR3 is TGTGCCAGCAGCGGAGGACATATGGTGCTCGGTGGAAAACTGTTTTTT. Amino acid sequence: CASSGGHMVLGGKLFF. The chain uses TRBV9 and TRBJ1-4; maybe TRBD1 (5 bases). Trimming stripped 3 bases from V and 10 bases from J, with 22 bases between. CDR3 length: 16 amino acids. The germline CDR1 and CDR2 sequences are SGDLS and YYNGEE.

The V call is TRBV18, the J call TRBJ2-3; 10 bases map to TRBD1. CDR3 size: 15 residues. CDR1 and CDR2 from the germline V gene are KGHSH and LQKENI. J gave up 0 bases and V 5 bases, and 2 bases lay outside the gene matches. Here the CDR3 reads CASSMDRGSTDTQYF. The CDR3 DNA sequence: TGTGCCAGCTCAATGGACAGGGGGAGCACAGATACGCAGTATTTT.

This chain joins TRBV30 and TRBJ1-1; a possible D gene is TRBD1 (6 bases). Between the trimmed V and J ends, which lost 7 bases and 1 base, there was a span of 13 bases. CDR3 length: 13 amino acids. The germline CDR1 and CDR2 sequences are GTSNPN and SVGIG (reference sequence). For the CDR3, the DNA is TGTGCCTCATCGGGACACTCGAACACTGAAGCTTTCTTT. Translating gives CASSGHSNTEAFF.

This clone turned up a few times. In the same sample, other DNA sequences code for this CDR3. The J gene is TRBJ1-5, the V gene TRBV6-5; D is ambiguous. Germline CDR1 MNHEY, CDR2 SVGAGI. The CDR3 length is 13 residues. Trimming shortened V by 6 bases and J by 0 bases, and 6 bases separated the two germline ends. CDR3 sequence: CASRRDSNQPQHF. The DNA of the CDR3 is TGTGCCAGCAGGCGAGATAGCAATCAGCCCCAGCATTTT.

The CDR3 loop reads CASSYSGSVKNIQYF. DNA of the CDR3: TGTGCCAGCAGTTATTCAGGGTCGGTCAAAAACATTCAGTACTTC. The chain joins TRBV6-5 to TRBJ2-4; tentative D call: TRBD1 (5 bases). Trimming left V 3 bases short and J 3 bases short, with 12 bases between. CDR3 length: 15 amino acids. Germline assignment: CDR1 MNHEY and CDR2 SVGAGI.

The V gene is TRBV9, the J gene TRBJ1-1; D remains unclear. The germline gives CDR1 SGDLS, CDR2 YYNGEE. The CDR3 has 13 amino acids. The V end lost 4 bases, the J end lost 3 bases, and 10 bases lay between the germline ends. The CDR3 here is CASSLGTHTEAFF. CDR3 sequence (DNA): TGTGCCAGCAGCCTCGGCACCCACACTGAAGCTTTCTTT.

The V and J genes are TRBV5-1 and TRBJ2-5; D remains ambiguous. The CDR3 has 15 residues. Germline V gene data show CDR1 as SGHRS and CDR2 as YFSETQ. V lost 1 base to trimming and J lost 5 bases, with 15 bases between them. CDR3 sequence (DNA): TGCGCCAGCAGCTTGACTCGGCCCCTGGGGGAGACCCAGTACTTC. Translated: CASSLTRPLGETQYF.

The rearrangement links TRBV21-1 to TRBJ2-3; the table's D call of TRBD1 was not tested on the DNA. TRBV21-1 is shown as a pseudogene. The CDR3 has 14 amino acids. The DNA for the CDR3 is TGTGCCAGCATCTGGGGGCAGGACACAGATACGCAGTATTTT. The encoded protein is CASIWGQDTDTQYF.

Points on this clone: The same CDR3 can be traced to other DNA sequences in this sample. This chain joins TRBV19 and TRBJ2-3, with D possibly being TRBD1 (5 bases). Between the trimmed V and J ends, which lost 2 bases and 1 base, there was a span of 10 bases. This CDR3 has 15 residues. Germline CDR1 is LNHDA and CDR2 is SQIVND (reference sequence). The chain's CDR3 is CASSIRGGGTDTQYF. In nucleotides, the CDR3 is TGTGCCAGTAGTATAAGGGGTGGGGGCACAGATACGCAGTATTTT.

This chain links TRBV28 with TRBJ1-2; weak D call: TRBD1 (6 bases). Trimming pared 5 bases from V and 8 bases from J, leaving 18 bases between. The CDR3 spans 14 residues. Germline CDR1 and CDR2: MDHEN and SYDVKM. The CDR3 is CASSVNPRDMGYTF. The CDR3 DNA sequence: TGTGCCAGCAGTGTAAACCCAAGGGACATGGGCTACACCTTC.

The rearrangement joins TRBV6-5 to TRBJ1-6, with no clear D. The CDR3 is 14 residues long. The V and J ends lost 2 bases and 6 bases respectively, with 8 bases between them. The germline V gene has CDR1 MNHEY and CDR2 SVGAGI. The CDR3 spells CASSYEGFNSPLHF. For the CDR3, the DNA is TGTGCCAGCAGTTACGAGGGTTTTAATTCACCCCTCCACTTT.

This rearrangement joins TRBV6-5 to TRBJ1-5; no clear D gene. Germline CDR1 reads MNHEY; CDR2 reads SVGAGI. With 2 bases removed from V and 2 bases from J, the gap between germline ends came to 7 bases. The CDR3 runs 14 residues. CDR3: CASSYRVGNQPQHF. CDR3 DNA: TGTGCCAGCAGTTACAGGGTGGGCAATCAGCCCCAGCATTTT.

As DNA, the CDR3 is TGTGCCAGCAGCTTAGAGTGGGCGGGAGACTATGGCTACACCTTC. Amino acid sequence: CASSLEWAGDYGYTF. The chain employs TRBV7-9 and TRBJ1-2; D remains unclear. The V gene's germline CDR1 is SEHNR and CDR2 FQNEAQ (reference sequence). The CDR3 covers 15 residues. V was trimmed by 1 base and J by 3 bases, leaving 12 bases between them.

This clone was counted a single time. The chain has TRBV3-1 (or the pseudogene TRBV3-2) and TRBJ1-6; D is possibly TRBD1 (6 bases). Trimming cost V 4 bases and J 10 bases, with 17 bases left between them. Germline V gene lookup returns CDR1 LGHDT and CDR2 YNNKEL (reference sequence). The CDR3 totals 15 residues. CDR3 in DNA: TGTGCCAGCAGCCTCACCGGGGGGGCGGGGTCACCCCTCCACTTT. Translating gives CASSLTGGAGSPLHF.

The rearrangement uses TRBV5-4 and TRBJ2-1, with D perhaps being TRBD1 or TRBD2 (6 bases each). Germline-derived CDR1 and CDR2 are SGHNT and YYREEE (reference sequence). This CDR3 has 14 amino acids. V was shortened by 0 bases and J by 7 bases, with 11 bases between the two germline ends. CDR3 nucleotides: TGTGCCAGCAGCTTGGGGGGGGCATGGAATGAGCAGTTCTTC. Protein product: CASSLGGAWNEQFF.

The chain links TRBV21-1 to TRBJ2-7; TRBD2, the table's D call, was not compared with the DNA. TRBV21-1 has pseudogene status. The CDR3 is 11 amino acids. The CDR3 spells CAPRVAYEQYV. Written as DNA, the CDR3 is TGTGCCCCCCGCGTGGCCTACGAGCAGTACGTC.

This clone has only one observation. The chain recombines TRBV19 with TRBJ1-4, with 7 positions matching TRBD1. The V segment lost 7 bases and the J segment 7 bases; nucleotides outside the gene matches: 9. This CDR3 spans 14 amino acids. Germline CDR1 LNHDA, CDR2 SQIVND (reference sequence). The CDR3 nucleotides are TGTGCCAGTACCACGACAGGGAGGAGTGAAAAACTGTTTTTT. This translates into CASTTTGRSEKLFF.